These T cell receptor beta chains were read from a single sample in a study of blood T cell repertoires in COVID-19. The table came from immunoSEQ multiplex PCR; TCRdb's copy has only in-frame clones and leaves some out. The sample carries about 87,000 clones, roughly 80% recorded once. Material: peripheral blood. The receptors come from a woman at least 80 years old with active or convalescent COVID-19. CDR3s include the opening cysteine and the closing phenylalanine or tryptophan. The D gene is left open where the match is weak. Only some rows state a clone size, as once, few, many or a class for expanded clones.

CDR3aa	CDR3nt	j_gene	abundance	v_gene	d_gene
CASSSSGSTDTQYF	TGTGCCAGCAGCTCCAGCGGAAGCACAGATACGCAGTATTTT	TRBJ2-3	-	TRBV7-9	-
CASSLEGVLREQYF	TGTGCCAGCAGCTTGGAGGGGGTCTTACGCGAGCAGTACTTC	TRBJ2-7	-	TRBV5-4	-
CASSYLTAMNTEAFF	TGTGCCAGCAGTTACTTGACAGCGATGAACACTGAAGCTTTCTTT	TRBJ1-1	few	TRBV6-2/TRBV6-3	-
CASSIRQGIGEQYF	TGTGCCAGTAGTATCCGACAGGGAATCGGGGAGCAGTACTTC	TRBJ2-7	-	TRBV19	TRBD1
CASSVEGTGFEKLFF	TGTGCCAGCAGCGTAGAGGGGACAGGGTTTGAAAAACTGTTTTTT	TRBJ1-4	once	TRBV9	TRBD1
CASSQVALLEQYF	TGTGCCAGCAGCCAAGTAGCCTTGCTCGAGCAGTACTTC	TRBJ2-7	-	TRBV3-1/TRBV3-2	-
CASSQRTMGGTGQHGYTF	TGTGCCAGCAGCCAACGGACGATGGGCGGGACAGGGCAGCATGGCTACACCTTC	TRBJ1-2	-	TRBV14	TRBD1
CASSLMAGGAQNEQFF	TGTGCCAGCAGCTTAATGGCCGGGGGGGCGCAGAATGAGCAGTTCTTC	TRBJ2-1	-	TRBV7-3	TRBD2
CATSDSRLAGVRETQYF	TGTGCCACCAGTGATTCTAGGCTAGCGGGGGTGAGGGAGACCCAGTACTTC	TRBJ2-5	-	TRBV24-1	TRBD2
CASSDFQETQYF	TGTGCCAGCAGTGACTTTCAAGAGACCCAGTACTTC	TRBJ2-5	-	TRBV25-1	-
CASSYLADRGSYEQYF	TGTGCCAGCAGTTACCTCGCTGACAGGGGGAGTTACGAGCAGTACTTC	TRBJ2-7	-	TRBV6-5	TRBD1
CSALDRDLFF	TGCAGTGCCCTGGACAGGGACCTGTTTTTT	TRBJ1-4	-	TRBV20-1	TRBD1
CASSRGPQETQYF	TGTGCCAGCAGTCGCGGGCCGCAGGAGACCCAGTACTTC	TRBJ2-5	-	TRBV6-2/TRBV6-3	-
CAWSVNGNYGYTF	TGTGCCTGGAGTGTAAACGGGAACTATGGCTACACCTTC	TRBJ1-2	-	TRBV30	-
CASTTDRGNEKLFF	TGTGCCAGCACTACCGACAGGGGGAATGAAAAACTGTTTTTT	TRBJ1-4	-	TRBV18	TRBD1
CASSHGLAGSGSYNEQFF	TGTGCCAGCAGCCATGGACTAGCGGGATCGGGCTCCTACAATGAGCAGTTCTTC	TRBJ2-1	-	TRBV3-1/TRBV3-2	TRBD2
CATSRGGTAENEQFF	TGTGCCACCAGCAGAGGAGGCACCGCAGAAAATGAGCAGTTCTTC	TRBJ2-1	-	TRBV15	-
CASRAGTGNYGYTF	TGTGCCAGCAGAGCCGGGACAGGGAACTATGGCTACACCTTC	TRBJ1-2	-	TRBV6-5	TRBD1
CASRLAGFTDTQYF	TGTGCCAGCAGACTAGCGGGGTTCACAGATACGCAGTATTTT	TRBJ2-3	-	TRBV6-5	TRBD2
CASSPPWDRANYGYTF	TGTGCCAGCAGTCCACCCTGGGACAGGGCTAACTATGGCTACACCTTC	TRBJ1-2	-	TRBV28	TRBD1
CASNRASSYNSPLHF	TGTGCCAGCAACCGAGCGAGCTCCTATAATTCACCCCTCCACTTT	TRBJ1-6	few	TRBV7-9	-
CASSYGQALVSTQYF	TGTGCCAGCAGCTATGGACAGGCCCTCGTTTCTACGCAGTATTTT	TRBJ2-3	-	TRBV3-1/TRBV3-2	TRBD1
CSASGQLGGAQHF	TGCAGTGCTAGTGGGCAGTTGGGGGGGGCCCAGCATTTT	TRBJ1-5	once	TRBV20-1	-
CAIRDKGRSGSPLHF	TGTGCCATCAGAGACAAAGGGAGATCTGGGTCACCCCTCCACTTT	TRBJ1-6	-	TRBV10-3	-
CASSQEYSGGPYEQYF	TGCGCCAGCAGCCAAGAGTATAGCGGGGGGCCCTACGAGCAGTACTTC	TRBJ2-7	-	TRBV4-3	TRBD2
CASSDLLVGNEQFF	TGTGCCAGCAGTGATTTGCTAGTAGGCAATGAGCAGTTCTTC	TRBJ2-1	-	TRBV6-1	-
CASSPTSYEQYF	TGTGCCAGCAGCCCGACAAGCTACGAGCAGTACTTC	TRBJ2-7	-	TRBV14	-
CASSSSGSTDTQYF	TGTGCCAGCAGCTCTAGCGGAAGCACAGATACGCAGTATTTT	TRBJ2-3	-	TRBV5-6	TRBD2
CASNRQGTYNEQFF	TGTGCCAGCAATCGACAGGGGACCTACAATGAGCAGTTCTTC	TRBJ2-1	few	TRBV6-6	TRBD1
CASRTGSSPYEQYF	TGTGCCAGTCGAACAGGGTCCTCCCCCTACGAGCAGTACTTC	TRBJ2-7	-	TRBV6-5	-
CASSSGGGPETQYF	TGTGCCAGCAGCTCGGGAGGGGGCCCGGAGACCCAGTACTTC	TRBJ2-5	once	TRBV7-2	-
CASHHNFGANYGYTF	TGTGCCAGCCACCACAATTTCGGGGCTAACTATGGCTACACCTTC	TRBJ1-2	-	TRBV28	-
CASSPEGVRNTIYF	TGCGCCAGCAGCCCCGAGGGAGTGAGAAACACCATATATTTT	TRBJ1-3	-	TRBV4-3	-
CASSLGLNGYTF	TGTGCCAGCAGTTTAGGACTGAATGGCTACACCTTC	TRBJ1-2	-	TRBV12-3/TRBV12-4	-
CASSVGGSYSGNTIYF	TGTGCCAGCAGCGTAGGAGGGTCTTATTCTGGAAACACCATATATTTT	TRBJ1-3	once	TRBV9	-
CASSQDSSEKLFF	TGTGCCAGCAGCCAAGATTCGAGTGAAAAACTGTTTTTT	TRBJ1-4	few	TRBV4-2	-
CASSLGIGPRGEAFF	TGTGCCAGCAGTTTAGGAATAGGACCCAGGGGTGAAGCTTTCTTT	TRBJ1-1	-	TRBV28	-
CASSPRGGQGIYEQYF	TGTGCCAGCAGCCCCAGGGGGGGACAGGGGATCTACGAGCAGTACTTC	TRBJ2-7	few	TRBV3-1/TRBV3-2	TRBD1
CASSQGGGGSTDTQYF	TGTGCCAGCAGCCAAGGAGGTGGCGGGAGCACAGATACGCAGTATTTT	TRBJ2-3	-	TRBV14	-
CASSSQGVTNTGELFF	TGTGCCAGCAGCTCACAGGGGGTTACGAACACCGGGGAGCTGTTTTTT	TRBJ2-2	-	TRBV7-2	TRBD1
CASSSLLNRELNTEAFF	TGCGCCAGCAGCTCACTCCTCAACAGGGAGCTGAACACTGAAGCTTTCTTT	TRBJ1-1	-	TRBV5-1	-
CASSQKSLERDYNEQFF	TGCGCCAGCAGCCAAAAATCGCTCGAGCGAGACTACAATGAGCAGTTCTTC	TRBJ2-1	-	TRBV4-1	-
CASSLVGLRADTEAFF	TGCGCCAGCAGCTTGGTGGGTTTACGAGCGGACACTGAAGCTTTCTTT	TRBJ1-1	-	TRBV5-1	-
CASSPIEPTDTQYF	TGTGCCAGCAGCCCAATAGAGCCCACAGATACGCAGTATTTT	TRBJ2-3	-	TRBV28	-
CASSPQGVNSPLHF	TGTGCCAGCAGTCCGCAGGGGGTCAATTCACCCCTCCACTTT	TRBJ1-6	-	TRBV6-5	TRBD1
CASSPLRGAGAQETQYF	TGTGCCAGCAGCCCGCTCCGGGGAGCGGGGGCCCAAGAGACCCAGTACTTC	TRBJ2-5	-	TRBV11-2	TRBD2
CASSPDRGWVEKLFF	TGTGCCAGCAGTCCCGACAGGGGGTGGGTCGAAAAACTGTTTTTT	TRBJ1-4	-	TRBV27	TRBD1
CASSETVYTEAFF	TGTGCCAGCAGCGAAACAGTTTACACTGAAGCTTTCTTT	TRBJ1-1	few	TRBV6-2/TRBV6-3	-
CASSLDRAKNIQYF	TGTGCCAGCAGCTTAGACAGAGCCAAAAACATTCAGTACTTC	TRBJ2-4	-	TRBV11-2	-